These T cell receptor beta chains were read from a single sample in a study of blood T cell repertoires in COVID-19. The data were produced by immunoSEQ multiplex PCR, yet TCRdb's version contains in-frame clones alone and is incomplete. Of around 38,000 clones in the sample, about 90% are singletons; the top ten hold roughly 5%. Sequenced: peripheral blood. The receptors originated from a man aged 60 to 69 with COVID-19, enrolled during active disease. Each CDR3 is given with its conserved first and last residue. The order of the fields is CDR3 length, J gene, D gene, clone size, V gene, CDR3 protein, CDR3 DNA. The D gene is left open where the match is weak. Clone size is not always given. Where it is, it says once, few, many or a class for expanded clones.

len: 16; j_gene: TRBJ2-7; d_gene: .; abundance: .; v_gene: TRBV7-8; CDR3aa: CASSWGYGGQSYEQYF; CDR3nt: TGTGCCAGCAGTTGGGGGTACGGGGGGCAGTCCTACGAGCAGTACTTC
len: 14; j_gene: TRBJ2-5; d_gene: .; abundance: .; v_gene: TRBV7-8; CDR3aa: CASSLGGFVETQYF; CDR3nt: TGTGCCAGCAGCTTAGGCGGGTTCGTTGAGACCCAGTACTTC
len: 14; j_gene: TRBJ2-7; d_gene: .; abundance: .; v_gene: TRBV11-3; CDR3aa: CASSLGRQSEEQYF; CDR3nt: TGTGCCAGCAGCTTAGGGAGACAGTCGGAAGAGCAGTACTTC
len: 15; j_gene: TRBJ1-2; d_gene: TRBD1; abundance: .; v_gene: TRBV28; CDR3aa: CASSSTGDRNYGYTF; CDR3nt: TGTGCCAGCAGTTCGACAGGGGATAGGAACTATGGCTACACCTTC
len: 14; j_gene: TRBJ1-5; d_gene: .; abundance: few; v_gene: TRBV27; CDR3aa: CASSSQGFNQPQHF; CDR3nt: TGTGCCAGCAGTTCACAGGGTTTCAATCAGCCCCAGCATTTT
len: 16; j_gene: TRBJ2-2; d_gene: TRBD1; abundance: .; v_gene: TRBV14; CDR3aa: CASSQASQGATGELFF; CDR3nt: TGTGCCAGCAGCCAAGCGTCACAGGGGGCGACCGGGGAGCTGTTTTTT
len: 16; j_gene: TRBJ1-6; d_gene: .; abundance: once; v_gene: TRBV30; CDR3aa: CAWSLAGGRRDSPLHF; CDR3nt: TGTGCCTGGAGCCTAGCGGGGGGGCGTCGGGATTCACCCCTCCACTTT
len: 14; j_gene: TRBJ2-1; d_gene: .; abundance: .; v_gene: TRBV23-1; CDR3aa: CASSQARTYNEQFF; CDR3nt: TGCGCCAGCAGTCAAGCCAGGACTTACAATGAGCAGTTCTTC
len: 14; j_gene: TRBJ2-7; d_gene: .; abundance: .; v_gene: TRBV30; CDR3aa: CAWDTLVGSGEQYF; CDR3nt: TGTGCCTGGGACACACTAGTCGGGAGTGGTGAGCAGTACTTC
len: 14; j_gene: TRBJ2-7; d_gene: TRBD1; abundance: .; v_gene: TRBV7-8; CDR3aa: CASRSGTASYEQYF; CDR3nt: TGTGCCAGTAGATCTGGGACAGCCTCCTACGAGCAGTACTTC
len: 13; j_gene: TRBJ2-1; d_gene: TRBD1; abundance: .; v_gene: TRBV10-3; CDR3aa: CANRGARDNEQFF; CDR3nt: TGTGCCAACAGGGGGGCTAGGGACAATGAGCAGTTCTTC
len: 12; j_gene: TRBJ2-1; d_gene: .; abundance: .; v_gene: TRBV24-1; CDR3aa: CATTSLTDEQFF; CDR3nt: TGTGCCACCACGAGTCTAACGGATGAGCAGTTCTTC
len: 11; j_gene: TRBJ1-2; d_gene: .; abundance: .; v_gene: TRBV3-1/TRBV3-2; CDR3aa: CASGQSQFLTF; CDR3nt: TGTGCCAGCGGCCAGTCACAGTTTCTCACCTTC
len: 15; j_gene: TRBJ1-4; d_gene: .; abundance: .; v_gene: TRBV5-1; CDR3aa: CASSLEAATNEKLFF; CDR3nt: TGCGCCAGCAGCTTGGAGGCAGCGACTAATGAAAAACTGTTTTTT
len: 15; j_gene: TRBJ2-7; d_gene: TRBD2; abundance: .; v_gene: TRBV28; CDR3aa: CASSQTSGFSYEQYF; CDR3nt: TGTGCCAGCAGTCAAACTAGCGGGTTTTCCTACGAGCAGTACTTC
len: 15; j_gene: TRBJ2-7; d_gene: TRBD2; abundance: few; v_gene: TRBV4-1; CDR3aa: CASSHTGTTSYEQYF; CDR3nt: TGCGCCAGCAGCCATACCGGGACTACCTCCTACGAGCAGTACTTC
len: 14; j_gene: TRBJ2-1; d_gene: .; abundance: .; v_gene: TRBV6-5; CDR3aa: CASSYTGMGNEQFF; CDR3nt: TGTGCCAGCAGTTACACGGGTATGGGTAATGAGCAGTTCTTC
len: 13; j_gene: TRBJ1-4; d_gene: TRBD1; abundance: once; v_gene: TRBV29-1; CDR3aa: CSVRTGEYEKLFF; CDR3nt: TGCAGCGTTCGGACAGGCGAGTATGAAAAACTGTTTTTT
len: 15; j_gene: TRBJ2-7; d_gene: TRBD1; abundance: .; v_gene: TRBV11-1; CDR3aa: CASSRTGGRRYEQYF; CDR3nt: TGTGCCAGCAGTCGCACAGGGGGTCGGCGGTACGAGCAGTACTTC
len: 13; j_gene: TRBJ2-5; d_gene: .; abundance: .; v_gene: TRBV20-1; CDR3aa: CSASLDPQETQYF; CDR3nt: TGCAGTGCTAGTCTAGACCCCCAAGAGACCCAGTACTTC
len: 15; j_gene: TRBJ1-1; d_gene: .; abundance: .; v_gene: TRBV28; CDR3aa: CASRYLLGSATEAFF; CDR3nt: TGTGCCAGCAGATACCTTCTCGGGTCGGCGACTGAAGCTTTCTTT
len: 16; j_gene: TRBJ2-1; d_gene: .; abundance: .; v_gene: TRBV24-1; CDR3aa: CATSDLLASSYNEQFF; CDR3nt: TGTGCCACCAGTGATTTGCTAGCGAGCTCCTACAATGAGCAGTTCTTC
len: 12; j_gene: TRBJ1-1; d_gene: .; abundance: .; v_gene: TRBV15; CDR3aa: CATSRETREAFF; CDR3nt: TGTGCCACCAGCAGAGAAACGCGGGAAGCTTTCTTT
len: 16; j_gene: TRBJ2-2; d_gene: .; abundance: .; v_gene: TRBV18; CDR3aa: CASSPPNSKNTGELFF; CDR3nt: TGTGCCAGCTCACCACCGAACAGTAAGAACACCGGGGAGCTGTTTTTT
len: 11; j_gene: TRBJ2-7; d_gene: TRBD2; abundance: .; v_gene: TRBV29-1; CDR3aa: CSVAEGGEQYF; CDR3nt: TGCAGCGTTGCAGAGGGAGGGGAGCAGTACTTC
len: 16; j_gene: TRBJ2-1; d_gene: .; abundance: .; v_gene: TRBV9; CDR3aa: CASSVSGRLGATEQFF; CDR3nt: TGTGCCAGCAGCGTGAGTGGGAGACTGGGAGCCACTGAGCAGTTCTTC
len: 14; j_gene: TRBJ1-1; d_gene: TRBD1; abundance: .; v_gene: TRBV4-1; CDR3aa: CASSRDRGNTEAFF; CDR3nt: TGCGCCAGTAGTAGGGACAGGGGTAACACTGAAGCTTTCTTT
len: 14; j_gene: TRBJ2-7; d_gene: TRBD1; abundance: .; v_gene: TRBV5-6; CDR3aa: CASRTQGALDEQYF; CDR3nt: TGTGCCAGCCGAACTCAGGGGGCTCTGGATGAGCAGTACTTC
len: 13; j_gene: TRBJ1-5; d_gene: .; abundance: .; v_gene: TRBV30; CDR3aa: CAWSVRSNQPQHF; CDR3nt: TGTGCCTGGAGTGTACGGAGCAATCAGCCCCAGCATTTT
len: 13; j_gene: TRBJ1-6; d_gene: .; abundance: .; v_gene: TRBV10-2; CDR3aa: CASSGQLNSPLHF; CDR3nt: TGCGCCAGCAGTGGACAGCTTAATTCACCCCTCCACTTT
len: 15; j_gene: TRBJ1-1; d_gene: .; abundance: .; v_gene: TRBV7-2; CDR3aa: CASSLALQGNTEAFF; CDR3nt: TGTGCCAGCAGCTTAGCTCTTCAGGGGAACACTGAAGCTTTCTTT
len: 18; j_gene: TRBJ2-2; d_gene: TRBD2; abundance: .; v_gene: TRBV5-1; CDR3aa: CASSLSAASGRFTGELFF; CDR3nt: TGCGCCAGCAGCTTGTCGGCGGCTAGCGGGAGGTTTACCGGGGAGCTGTTTTTT
len: 14; j_gene: TRBJ2-7; d_gene: TRBD1; abundance: .; v_gene: TRBV5-4; CDR3aa: CASSPTGTVYEQYF; CDR3nt: TGTGCCAGCAGCCCGACCGGGACAGTCTACGAGCAGTACTTC
len: 20; j_gene: TRBJ2-7; d_gene: TRBD2; abundance: .; v_gene: TRBV19; CDR3aa: CASSPTWTSGRASSVYEQYF; CDR3nt: TGTGCCAGTAGTCCTACCTGGACTAGCGGGAGGGCCAGTTCGGTCTACGAGCAGTACTTC
len: 16; j_gene: TRBJ2-5; d_gene: .; abundance: .; v_gene: TRBV7-8; CDR3aa: CASSLFEGGTGETQYF; CDR3nt: TGTGCCAGCAGCTTATTTGAGGGAGGAACGGGGGAGACCCAGTACTTC
len: 16; j_gene: TRBJ1-2; d_gene: TRBD1; abundance: .; v_gene: TRBV4-3; CDR3aa: CASSQNLLNRGYGYTF; CDR3nt: TGCGCCAGCAGCCAAAATCTCCTTAACAGGGGCTATGGCTACACCTTC
len: 15; j_gene: TRBJ1-5; d_gene: TRBD1; abundance: .; v_gene: TRBV11-2; CDR3aa: CASSLVTGTDQPQHF; CDR3nt: TGTGCCAGCAGCTTAGTGACCGGGACAGATCAGCCCCAGCATTTT
len: 13; j_gene: TRBJ1-4; d_gene: TRBD1; abundance: .; v_gene: TRBV2; CDR3aa: CASRETGDEKLFF; CDR3nt: TGTGCCAGCAGAGAAACAGGGGATGAAAAACTGTTTTTT
len: 14; j_gene: TRBJ1-2; d_gene: TRBD1; abundance: .; v_gene: TRBV7-3; CDR3aa: CASSQTGTGDGYTF; CDR3nt: TGTGCCAGCAGCCAAACCGGGACAGGGGATGGCTACACCTTC
len: 15; j_gene: TRBJ2-2; d_gene: TRBD1; abundance: few; v_gene: TRBV27; CDR3aa: CASSMRQGGTGELFF; CDR3nt: TGTGCCAGCAGTATGAGACAGGGGGGTACCGGGGAGCTGTTTTTT
len: 15; j_gene: TRBJ1-5; d_gene: .; abundance: .; v_gene: TRBV6-5; CDR3aa: CASSYSDSSHQPQHF; CDR3nt: TGTGCCAGCAGTTACTCTGACAGTAGTCATCAGCCCCAGCATTTT
len: 16; j_gene: TRBJ2-3; d_gene: .; abundance: .; v_gene: TRBV9; CDR3aa: CASSVVVSSSTDTQYF; CDR3nt: TGTGCCAGCAGCGTAGTAGTCTCGTCTAGCACAGATACGCAGTATTTT